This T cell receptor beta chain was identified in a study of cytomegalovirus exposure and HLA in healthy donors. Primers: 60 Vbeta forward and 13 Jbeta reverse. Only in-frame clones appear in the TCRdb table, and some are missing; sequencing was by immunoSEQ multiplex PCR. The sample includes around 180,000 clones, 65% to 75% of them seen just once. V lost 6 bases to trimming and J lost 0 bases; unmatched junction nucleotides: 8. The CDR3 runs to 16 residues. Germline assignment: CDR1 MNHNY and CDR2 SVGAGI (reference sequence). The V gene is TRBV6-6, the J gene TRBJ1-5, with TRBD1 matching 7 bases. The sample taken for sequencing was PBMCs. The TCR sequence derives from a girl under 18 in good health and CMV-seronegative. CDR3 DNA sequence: TGTGCCAGCAGGAAGGTGACAGGGATTAGCAATCAGCCCCAGCATTTT. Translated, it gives CASRKVTGISNQPQHF.